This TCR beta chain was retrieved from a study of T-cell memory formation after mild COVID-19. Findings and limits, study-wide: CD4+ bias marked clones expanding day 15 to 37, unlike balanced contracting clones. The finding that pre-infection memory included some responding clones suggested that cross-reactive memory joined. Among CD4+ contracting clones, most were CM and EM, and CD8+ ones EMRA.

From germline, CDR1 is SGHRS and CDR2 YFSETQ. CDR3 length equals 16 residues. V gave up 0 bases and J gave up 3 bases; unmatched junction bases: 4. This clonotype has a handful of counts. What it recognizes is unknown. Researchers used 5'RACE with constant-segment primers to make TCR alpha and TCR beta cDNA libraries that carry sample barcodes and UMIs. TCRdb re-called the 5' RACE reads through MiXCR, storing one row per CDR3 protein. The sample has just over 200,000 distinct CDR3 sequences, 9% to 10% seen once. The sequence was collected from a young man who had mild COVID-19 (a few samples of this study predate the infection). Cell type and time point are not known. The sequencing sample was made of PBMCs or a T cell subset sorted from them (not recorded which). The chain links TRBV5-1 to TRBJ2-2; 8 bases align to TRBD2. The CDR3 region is CASSLVAGSDTGELFF. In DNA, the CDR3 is TGCGCCAGCAGCTTGGTAGCGGGGTCGGACACCGGGGAGCTGTTTTTT.